The clone carrying this T cell receptor (beta chain) was counted at least ten times. Antigen unknown. The sample originates from a study of early T cells in non-severe SARS-CoV-2 infection. In the study overall: Sequencing of unsorted whole blood was done on bulk RNA, leaving chains unpaired. The study, taken as a whole, reports: VDJdb-based annotation leaned toward anti-spike CD8 responses and missed private and CD4 specificities.

After removal of 1 base from V and 7 bases from J, the junction contained 1 base not matched to a gene. CDR3 length: 13 amino acids. Germline V gives CDR1 LGHDT, CDR2 YNNKEL (reference sequence). In TCRdb, the 5' RACE reads were re-called with MiXCR into one record per CDR3 protein. The sample consists of tens of thousands of distinct CDR3 sequences, 10% of them appearing once. This chain links TRBV3-1 with TRBJ2-4; 7 nucleotides match TRBD1. This clonotype originated in an adult who was a healthcare worker with PCR-confirmed SARS-CoV-2 infection or an uninfected control (not recorded which). Sample: whole blood, taken at baseline. CDR3 sequence: CASSQAQGNIQYF. For the CDR3, the DNA is TGTGCCAGCAGCCAAGCACAGGGGAACATTCAGTACTTC.